Shown below are 32 T cell receptor beta chains from a single sample sequenced in a study of cytomegalovirus exposure and HLA in healthy donors. The PCR made use of 60 Vbeta and 13 Jbeta primers. Method: immunoSEQ multiplex PCR; TCRdb's copy keeps in-frame clones and lacks some. The table records over 200,000 clones, 70% to 80% of them present only once. Sequencing was carried out using PBMCs. Receptors originate from a woman in her fifties or sixties in good health and CMV-seropositive.

The V and J genes are TRBV19 and TRBJ2-2; 12 positions match TRBD2. The CDR3 has 17 residues. V lost 4 bases to trimming and J lost 2 bases; unmatched junction nucleotides: 5. The germline CDR1 and CDR2 sequences are LNHDA and SQIVND (reference sequence). DNA of the CDR3: TGTGCCAGTAGTACGATGGGACTAGCGGGTAACACCGGGGAGCTGTTTTTT. It yields the protein CASSTMGLAGNTGELFF.

This clone came up a few times. The chain combines TRBV7-9 with TRBJ1-2; the match to TRBD1 covers 7 bases. Germline values: CDR1 SEHNR, CDR2 FQNEAQ (reference sequence). V lost 5 bases and J lost 4; bases outside the gene matches: 10. The CDR3 totals 15 residues. CDR3 in amino acids: CASSPGQPTIYGYTF. CDR3 in DNA: TGTGCCAGCAGCCCGGGACAGCCTACAATCTATGGCTACACCTTC.

CDR3 in amino acids: CSVVELALNNEQFF. The CDR3 coding sequence is TGCAGCGTTGTAGAACTAGCGCTAAACAATGAGCAGTTCTTC. The rearrangement joins TRBV29-1 to TRBJ2-1, with 7 bases fitting TRBD2. The V gene's germline CDR1 is SQVTM and CDR2 ANQGSEA. This CDR3 contains 14 residues. J gave up 5 bases and V 4 bases, and 8 bases lay outside the gene matches.

V is TRBV28 and J is TRBJ2-7; D may be TRBD1 (6 bases). CDR3 length: 12 amino acids. The germline V and J ends were trimmed by 11 bases and 3 bases, with 14 bases remaining between them. Per germline, CDR1 MDHEN and CDR2 SYDVKM. The CDR3 reads CAHGGQGYEQYF. CDR3 in DNA: TGTGCCCATGGGGGCCAGGGCTACGAGCAGTACTTC.

This chain uses TRBV27 with TRBJ2-6; no firm D call. Germline V lookup: CDR1 MNHEY, CDR2 SMNVEV (reference sequence). The V gene lost 3 bases and the J gene lost 0 bases, with 9 bases spanning the gap. CDR3 length equals 16 residues. The CDR3 here is CASSLTGNSGANVLTF. The DNA for the CDR3 is TGTGCCAGCAGTTTGACGGGTAACTCTGGGGCCAACGTCCTGACTTTC.

This chain connects TRBV7-3 to TRBJ2-7, with 7 bases lining up with TRBD1. V trimming: 5 bases; J trimming: 3 bases; junction bases outside the gene matches: 7. CDR1 and CDR2 from the germline V gene are SGHTA and FQGTGA. This CDR3 has 14 amino acids. The chain's CDR3 is CASSRQGGNYEQYF. In DNA form, the CDR3 reads TGTGCCAGCAGCCGACAGGGTGGAAACTACGAGCAGTACTTC.

The chain couples TRBV5-1 to TRBJ2-2; the match to TRBD1 covers 8 bases. With V trimmed by 2 bases and J by 7 bases, 13 bases remained unmatched. The CDR3 extends over 17 amino acids. Germline assignment: CDR1 SGHRS and CDR2 YFSETQ. In DNA form, the CDR3 reads TGCGCCAGCAGCTTCTCCCCCTCGACAGGGACAGGCGGGGAGCTGTTTTTT. Protein product: CASSFSPSTGTGGELFF.

J is TRBJ2-7 and V is TRBV19; the match to TRBD2 covers 7 bases. The CDR3 sequence is 15 residues long. CDR1 LNHDA and CDR2 SQIVND come from the germline V gene (reference sequence). Unmatched junction bases numbered 12, after V lost 6 bases and J lost 4 bases. The CDR3 bases are TGTGCCAGTAGCCCCAGGCGGGAGACCCTGTACGAGCAGTACTTC. Translating it yields CASSPRRETLYEQYF.

This clone showed up just a few times. The chain links TRBV9 to TRBJ2-3, with a weak D call TRBD2 (6 bases). Germline V gene data show CDR1 as SGDLS and CDR2 as YYNGEE. V was clipped by 4 bases and J by 4 bases, with 13 bases between them. The CDR3 contains 14 residues. This chain's CDR3 is CASSPGLASDTQYF. CDR3 sequence (DNA): TGTGCCAGCAGCCCGGGACTGGCATCAGATACGCAGTATTTT.

The V call is TRBV19, the J call TRBJ2-3, with TRBD2 matching 7 bases. Germline CDR1 LNHDA, CDR2 SQIVND (reference sequence). The CDR3 is made up of 14 amino acids. V lost 3 bases and J lost 4; bases outside the gene matches: 4. This CDR3 reads CASSMGGVADTQYF. CDR3 nucleotide sequence: TGTGCCAGTAGTATGGGGGGGGTGGCAGATACGCAGTATTTT.

This clone was counted a few times. The rearrangement joins TRBV6-1 to TRBJ1-1; D not resolved. V was clipped by 5 bases and J by 1 base, with 11 bases between them. CDR3 size: 14 residues. Germline CDR1 and CDR2: MNHNS and SASEGT. The CDR3 DNA reads TGTGCCAGCAGTATCACCGACACGAACACTGAAGCTTTCTTT. It specifies CASSITDTNTEAFF.

This chain uses TRBV5-1 with TRBJ1-2, with 9 bases matching TRBD1. The CDR3 sequence is 14 residues long. The germline V gene has CDR1 SGHRS and CDR2 YFSETQ. V lost 1 base to trimming and J lost 7 bases; unmatched junction nucleotides: 5. The CDR3 DNA reads as TGCGCCAGCAGCTTGACCGGACAGGGGTTTGGCTACACCTTC. Its protein is CASSLTGQGFGYTF.

The chain has TRBV5-4 and TRBJ1-1; perhaps TRBD1 as D (6 bases). The CDR3 covers 17 residues. Between the trimmed V and J ends, which lost 0 bases and 0 bases, there was a span of 15 bases. Germline lookup yields CDR1 SGHNT and CDR2 YYREEE (reference sequence). CDR3 residues: CASSLGGRPPMNTEAFF. The CDR3 nucleotides are TGTGCCAGCAGCTTGGGGGGGCGGCCCCCCATGAACACTGAAGCTTTCTTT.

This chain joins TRBV6-1 and TRBJ2-7, with D possibly being TRBD2 (5 bases). The ends were cut back, 2 bases at V and 1 base at J, with 18 bases in the middle. Germline-derived CDR1 and CDR2 are MNHNS and SASEGT. This CDR3 has 17 residues. The DNA of the CDR3 is TGTGCCAGCAGTGAAATGCGGGCCCACGGTGTATCCTACGAGCAGTACTTC. It yields the protein CASSEMRAHGVSYEQYF.

The V call is TRBV5-6, the J call TRBJ1-1; tentatively, D is TRBD1 (5 bases). CDR3 size: 15 residues. The V gene lost 0 bases and the J gene lost 3 bases, with 12 bases spanning the gap. Germline lookup yields CDR1 SGHDT and CDR2 YYEEEE. CDR3 amino acids: CASSLASRADTEAFF. CDR3 nucleotide sequence: TGTGCCAGCAGCTTGGCCAGCAGGGCGGACACTGAAGCTTTCTTT.

This chain links TRBV18 with TRBJ1-1; 7 nucleotides agree with TRBD1. V gave up 3 bases and J gave up 7 bases; unmatched junction bases: 8. This CDR3 region has 14 residues. Germline values: CDR1 KGHSH, CDR2 LQKENI. CDR3: CASSPQGEEGEAFF. The CDR3 DNA follows: TGTGCCAGCTCACCGCAGGGGGAGGAAGGTGAAGCTTTCTTT.

This clone turned up a few times. The chain has TRBV30 and TRBJ2-1, with 7 nucleotides matching TRBD2. Germline V gene lookup returns CDR1 GTSNPN and CDR2 SVGIG (reference sequence). V trimming: 0 bases; J trimming: 0 bases; junction bases outside the gene matches: 2. The CDR3 sequence is 15 residues long. For the CDR3, the DNA is TGTGCCTGGAGTGTGGGCGGGAGCTCCTACAATGAGCAGTTCTTC. Translation: CAWSVGGSSYNEQFF.

The chain joins TRBV6-1 to TRBJ2-1, with TRBD2 identical over 8 bases. J lost 0 bases, V lost 6 bases, and 4 bases had no gene match. The CDR3 is 15 residues long. Germline CDR1 is MNHNS and CDR2 is SASEGT. The CDR3 reads CASRPGTSSYNEQFF. The CDR3 nucleotides are TGTGCCAGCAGACCCGGGACTAGCTCCTACAATGAGCAGTTCTTC.

The chain uses TRBV15 and TRBJ1-2; a weak D match, TRBD1 (5 bases). V dropped 0 bases and J dropped 5 bases, with 10 bases sitting between them. The germline V gene has CDR1 LNHNV and CDR2 YYDKDF (reference sequence). The CDR3 is 14 amino acids. For the CDR3, the DNA is TGTGCCACCAGCAGAGATACGACAGATTATGGCTACACCTTC. Its protein is CATSRDTTDYGYTF.

The rearrangement links TRBV5-4 to TRBJ2-5; 7 nucleotides line up with TRBD1. V was pared by 4 bases and J by 1 base, with 4 bases of the junction left unmatched. Germline lookup yields CDR1 SGHNT and CDR2 YYREEE (reference sequence). This CDR3 region has 14 residues. CDR3 residues: CASSTSGGQETQYF. The CDR3 bases are TGTGCCAGCAGCACATCAGGGGGCCAAGAGACCCAGTACTTC. Filled out from reference TRBV5-4 and TRBJ2-5, the complete variable domain reads ETGVTQSPTHLIKTRGQQVTLRCSSQSGHNTVSWYQQALGQGPQFIFQYYREEENGRGNFPPRFSGLQFPNYSSELNVNALELDDSALYLCASSTSGGQETQYFGPGTRLLVL.

The genes are TRBV9 and TRBJ2-2; the match to TRBD1 covers 7 bases. The V segment lost 3 bases and the J segment 10 bases; nucleotides outside the gene matches: 9. Per germline, CDR1 SGDLS and CDR2 YYNGEE. The CDR3 is made up of 14 amino acids. The CDR3 nucleotides are TGTGCCAGCAGCGGAGAGACAGGGCGTCCGGAGCTGTTTTTT. Encoded protein: CASSGETGRPELFF.

The rearrangement links TRBV6-5 to TRBJ1-3; TRBD1 matches at 7 bases. CDR3 length: 14 amino acids. After removal of 5 bases from V and 3 bases from J, the junction contained 4 bases not matched to a gene. Per germline, CDR1 MNHEY and CDR2 SVGAGI. The CDR3 is CASSLTGVGNTIYF. In DNA, the CDR3 is TGTGCCAGCAGTCTCACAGGGGTTGGAAACACCATATATTTT.

This clone occurred a few times. The chain links TRBV7-9 to TRBJ2-1; D is possibly TRBD2 (6 bases). The CDR3 has 15 residues. In germline, CDR1 is SEHNR, CDR2 FQNEAQ (reference sequence). The V end lost 10 bases, the J end lost 0 bases, and 16 bases lay between the germline ends. The DNA of the CDR3 is TGTGCCAACTCCCGGACGGGGGACTCCTACAATGAGCAGTTCTTC. Its protein is CANSRTGDSYNEQFF.

This chain connects TRBV7-2 to TRBJ2-3, with TRBD2 identical over 8 bases. The CDR3 is made up of 12 amino acids. Trimming took 5 bases from V and 6 from J; bases not matched to a gene: 1. Germline loops: CDR1 SGHTA, CDR2 FQGNSA. The CDR3: CASSPGGDTQYF. The CDR3 nucleotides are TGTGCCAGCAGCCCGGGGGGGGATACGCAGTATTTT.

CDR3 residues: CAISESRGADEAFF. The CDR3 DNA reads TGTGCCATCAGTGAGTCCCGGGGGGCGGATGAAGCTTTCTTT. The chain couples TRBV10-3 to TRBJ1-1; D might be TRBD1 (6 bases). V dropped 0 bases and J dropped 7 bases, with 12 bases sitting between them. CDR1 is ENHRY, CDR2 SYGVKD, per germline. This CDR3 is 14 amino acids long.

The J gene is TRBJ1-1, the V gene TRBV29-1; no clear D. Germline lookup yields CDR1 SQVTM and CDR2 ANQGSEA. The CDR3 runs 14 residues. Trimming shortened V by 1 base and J by 0 bases, and 9 bases separated the two germline ends. The CDR3 spells CSVEVTTVNTEAFF. CDR3 nucleotides: TGCAGCGTTGAAGTCACCACAGTGAACACTGAAGCTTTCTTT.

The chain uses TRBV10-3 and TRBJ2-1; TRBD1 matches 9 bases. Germline CDR1 reads ENHRY; CDR2 reads SYGVKD. V lost 3 bases and J lost 6; bases outside the gene matches: 3. This CDR3 region has 14 residues. The CDR3 reads CAISEGQGSNEQFF. DNA of the CDR3: TGTGCCATCAGTGAAGGACAGGGGTCCAATGAGCAGTTCTTC.

The CDR3 bases are TGCGCCAGCAGCTTGGGCAGGCCCTACGAGCAGTACTTC. Encoded protein: CASSLGRPYEQYF. This chain links TRBV5-1 with TRBJ2-5; D is unresolved. The tail of the sequence fits TRBJ2-7 better, so the J call may be wrong. This CDR3 contains 13 residues. Germline values: CDR1 SGHRS, CDR2 YFSETQ.

This clone showed up just a few times. This chain connects TRBV6-5 to TRBJ2-1, with 8 positions matching TRBD2. CDR3 size: 15 residues. J lost 7 bases, V lost 0 bases, and 5 bases had no gene match. The germline gives CDR1 MNHEY, CDR2 SVGAGI. The CDR3 DNA reads TGTGCCAGCAGTTACTCGCGGCGGGGGGTGAATGAGCAGTTCTTC. Amino acid sequence: CASSYSRRGVNEQFF.

The CDR3 spells CASSSGTGGLNIQYF. CDR3 DNA: TGTGCCAGCAGTTCCGGGACAGGGGGATTGAACATTCAGTACTTC. The V call is TRBV6-6, the J call TRBJ2-4, with 11 nucleotides matching TRBD1. With 4 bases clipped from V and 7 bases from J, the junction kept 6 bases outside the gene matches. The CDR3 consists of 15 residues. Germline CDR1 MNHNY, CDR2 SVGAGI (reference sequence).

The chain carries TRBV28 and TRBJ1-3, with 8 bases identical to TRBD1. This CDR3 has 14 residues. J was trimmed by 0 bases and V by 6 bases; bases with no gene match: 1. The V gene's germline CDR1 is MDHEN and CDR2 SYDVKM. DNA for the CDR3: TGTGCCAGCAGACAGGGGGACTCTGGAAACACCATATATTTT. Its protein product is CASRQGDSGNTIYF. Complete variable domain (other parts from reference TRBV28 and TRBJ1-3): DVKVTQSSRYLVKRTGEKVFLECVQDMDHENMFWYRQDPGLGLRLIYFSYDVKMKEKGDIPEGYSVSREKKERFSLILESASTNQTSMYLCASRQGDSGNTIYFGEGSWLTVV.

This sequence joins TRBV5-4 and TRBJ1-5; perhaps TRBD1 as D (6 bases). V lost 2 bases, J lost 1 base, and 7 bases lay in between. This CDR3 is 14 amino acids long. Germline V gives CDR1 SGHNT, CDR2 YYREEE (reference sequence). CDR3 protein: CASSFQGSNQPQHF. CDR3 DNA: TGTGCCAGCAGCTTCCAGGGGAGCAATCAGCCCCAGCATTTT.